This is a list of T cell receptor beta chains from one sample in a study of cytomegalovirus exposure and HLA in healthy donors. The repertoire was sequenced with immunoSEQ multiplex PCR; TCRdb's copy has only in-frame clones and lacks some. There are some 200,000 clones in the sample; 65% to 85% occur only once, and roughly 0.098% lies in the top ten. Material: PBMCs. The origin of the receptors is a boy under 10 years old in good health and CMV-seronegative. The CDR3 runs from the conserved cysteine through the conserved F or W. Fields, in order: CDR3 protein, CDR3 DNA, clone size, D gene, J gene, V gene. The D gene is left open where the match is weak. Clone size appears in some rows only: once, few, many, or a class for an expanded clone.

CDR3: CASSFFGTGVTNYGYTF
DNA: TGTGCCAGCAGCTTTTTCGGGACAGGGGTGACAAACTATGGCTACACCTTC
size: -
D: TRBD1
J: TRBJ1-2
V: TRBV5-6

CDR3: CASSQAGSGDEQYF
DNA: TGTGCCAGCAGCCAAGCAGGGTCGGGGGACGAGCAGTACTTC
size: -
D: -
J: TRBJ2-7
V: TRBV4-2

CDR3: CASFWNRGSYEQYF
DNA: TGTGCCAGTTTTTGGAACAGGGGCTCCTACGAGCAGTACTTC
size: few
D: TRBD1
J: TRBJ2-7
V: TRBV2

CDR3: CAWSRQSYEQYF
DNA: TGTGCCTGGAGTCGACAGTCCTACGAGCAGTACTTC
size: -
D: -
J: TRBJ2-7
V: TRBV30

CDR3: CASSQDRAGGANEQFF
DNA: TGTGCCAGCAGCCAAGATCGGGCCGGGGGGGCAAATGAGCAGTTCTTC
size: few
D: TRBD2
J: TRBJ2-1
V: TRBV4-2

CDR3: CASSVEGKGRNEQFF
DNA: TGTGCCAGCAGCGTAGAGGGTAAGGGGCGCAATGAGCAGTTCTTC
size: -
D: -
J: TRBJ2-1
V: TRBV9

CDR3: CSVVGGGEKLFF
DNA: TGCAGCGTTGTTGGGGGAGGCGAAAAACTGTTTTTT
size: -
D: -
J: TRBJ1-4
V: TRBV29-1

CDR3: CASSSGTGNQPQHF
DNA: TGTGCCAGCAGCTCGGGGACAGGGAATCAGCCCCAGCATTTT
size: -
D: TRBD1
J: TRBJ1-5
V: TRBV5-8

CDR3: CASSGRIPTGELFF
DNA: TGTGCCAGCAGTGGGCGGATCCCCACCGGGGAGCTGTTTTTT
size: few
D: -
J: TRBJ2-2
V: TRBV2

CDR3: CASSTRDRGDYGYTF
DNA: TGTGCCAGTAGCACCCGGGACAGGGGAGACTATGGCTACACCTTC
size: -
D: TRBD1
J: TRBJ1-2
V: TRBV19

CDR3: CASSLGSSGNTIYF
DNA: TGTGCCAGCAGCTTGGGGAGCTCTGGAAACACCATATATTTT
size: -
D: -
J: TRBJ1-3
V: TRBV5-4

CDR3: CASSFSRTGVGYTF
DNA: TGTGCCAGCAGCTTTTCTCGGACAGGGGTCGGCTACACCTTC
size: -
D: TRBD1
J: TRBJ1-2
V: TRBV5-6

CDR3: CSVLPSTNEKLFF
DNA: TGCAGCGTTCTTCCCTCAACTAATGAAAAACTGTTTTTT
size: -
D: -
J: TRBJ1-4
V: TRBV29-1

CDR3: CASSLQGAGETQYF
DNA: TGTGCCAGCAGCCTCCAGGGGGCGGGAGAGACCCAGTACTTC
size: -
D: TRBD1
J: TRBJ2-5
V: TRBV7-2

CDR3: CASSPPRTSTGELFF
DNA: TGTGCCAGCAGCCCCCCGAGGACTTCCACCGGGGAGCTGTTTTTT
size: -
D: -
J: TRBJ2-2
V: TRBV4-2

CDR3: CASSIRLAGGVTDTQYF
DNA: TGTGCCAGTAGTATTCGCCTAGCGGGGGGGGTGACAGATACGCAGTATTTT
size: -
D: TRBD2
J: TRBJ2-3
V: TRBV19

CDR3: CASSEDTATQYF
DNA: TGTGCCAGCAGTGAAGACACCGCGACCCAGTACTTC
size: -
D: -
J: TRBJ2-5
V: TRBV2

CDR3: CASSLVRDTANYGYTF
DNA: TGCGCCAGCAGCCTGGTTAGGGACACGGCTAACTATGGCTACACCTTC
size: -
D: -
J: TRBJ1-2
V: TRBV4-3

CDR3: CASSPPGQASSTDTQYF
DNA: TGTGCCAGCTCACCACCGGGACAGGCTAGTAGCACAGATACGCAGTATTTT
size: -
D: TRBD1
J: TRBJ2-3
V: TRBV18

CDR3: CASSPRGGAEKLFF
DNA: TGTGCCAGCAGCCCACGGGGGGGGGCTGAAAAACTGTTTTTT
size: once
D: -
J: TRBJ1-4
V: TRBV4-2

CDR3: CASSLYRDRSYNEQFF
DNA: TGTGCCAGCAGCCTATACCGGGACAGGAGCTACAATGAGCAGTTCTTC
size: -
D: TRBD1
J: TRBJ2-1
V: TRBV11-2

CDR3: CASSGHSSGNTIYF
DNA: TGTGCCAGCAGTGGGCATTCCTCTGGAAACACCATATATTTT
size: once
D: -
J: TRBJ1-3
V: TRBV2

CDR3: CASSLEAGALTDTQYF
DNA: TGCGCCAGCAGCTTGGAGGCGGGGGCACTCACAGATACGCAGTATTTT
size: few
D: -
J: TRBJ2-3
V: TRBV5-1

CDR3: CASSQSAAMNTEAFF
DNA: TGTGCCAGCTCACAATCCGCGGCAATGAACACTGAAGCTTTCTTT
size: -
D: -
J: TRBJ1-1
V: TRBV18

CDR3: CTSSRRFPGGGCPARGNSPLHF
DNA: TGCACCAGCAGCCGCCGATTTCCGGGCGGGGGGTGTCCGGCTAGGGGTAATTCACCCCTCCACTTT
size: -
D: -
J: TRBJ1-6
V: TRBV1

CDR3: CASSEQGNTEAFF
DNA: TGTGCCAGCAGCGAACAGGGTAATACTGAAGCTTTCTTT
size: -
D: -
J: TRBJ1-1
V: TRBV5-4

CDR3: CSARVYTEAFF
DNA: TGCAGTGCACGGGTATACACTGAAGCTTTCTTT
size: -
D: -
J: TRBJ1-1
V: TRBV20-1

CDR3: CASSQRTGGDNEQFF
DNA: TGCGCCAGCAGCCAACGGACAGGGGGGGATAATGAGCAGTTCTTC
size: few
D: TRBD1
J: TRBJ2-1
V: TRBV4-3

CDR3: CASSPRSGTRSQEQFF
DNA: TGTGCCAGCAGCCCACGCTCCGGGACTAGGTCCCAAGAGCAGTTCTTC
size: -
D: TRBD2
J: TRBJ2-1
V: TRBV7-2

CDR3: CASRVAGTGYTEAFF
DNA: TGTGCCAGCAGGGTGGCAGGGACTGGGTACACTGAAGCTTTCTTT
size: -
D: -
J: TRBJ1-1
V: TRBV6-6

CDR3: CASSLGTGGKHGDEQFF
DNA: TGTGCCAGTAGTCTAGGGACAGGGGGGAAGCATGGGGATGAGCAGTTCTTC
size: -
D: TRBD1
J: TRBJ2-1
V: TRBV19

CDR3: CASSPNRGGTEAFF
DNA: TGCGCCAGCAGCCCCAACAGGGGCGGCACTGAAGCTTTCTTT
size: once
D: TRBD1
J: TRBJ1-1
V: TRBV5-1

CDR3: CASSLILTENTEAFF
DNA: TGTGCCAGCAGCTTGATCCTGACAGAGAACACTGAAGCTTTCTTT
size: -
D: -
J: TRBJ1-1
V: TRBV5-6

CDR3: CASSQVVGGTGDYEQYF
DNA: TGCGCCAGCAGCCAAGTCGTGGGCGGGACAGGGGACTACGAGCAGTACTTC
size: -
D: TRBD1
J: TRBJ2-7
V: TRBV4-3

CDR3: CASSSGLAGERDTQYF
DNA: TGCGCCAGCAGCAGCGGACTAGCGGGGGAGAGAGATACGCAGTATTTT
size: -
D: TRBD2
J: TRBJ2-3
V: TRBV5-1

CDR3: CASSLASQGDTEAFF
DNA: TGTGCCAGCAGCTTAGCGTCACAGGGAGACACTGAAGCTTTCTTT
size: -
D: -
J: TRBJ1-1
V: TRBV7-6

CDR3: CASSKTSGAYQETQYF
DNA: TGTGCCAGCAGCAAAACTAGCGGGGCTTACCAAGAGACCCAGTACTTC
size: -
D: TRBD2
J: TRBJ2-5
V: TRBV7-2

CDR3: CASSIDLTVANGYTF
DNA: TGTGCCAGTAGTATAGATCTCACGGTAGCCAATGGCTACACCTTC
size: -
D: -
J: TRBJ1-2
V: TRBV19

CDR3: CASSPDRITDTQYF
DNA: TGTGCCAGCAGCCCCGACAGGATCACAGATACGCAGTATTTT
size: -
D: -
J: TRBJ2-3
V: TRBV7-8

CDR3: CASSPRGGTQYF
DNA: TGTGCCAGCAGTCCGCGGGGGGGAACGCAGTATTTT
size: -
D: TRBD2
J: TRBJ2-3
V: TRBV9

CDR3: CASSPLLAGGSLGELFF
DNA: TGTGCCAGTAGTCCCCTCCTAGCGGGGGGGTCATTGGGGGAGCTGTTTTTT
size: -
D: TRBD2
J: TRBJ2-2
V: TRBV19

CDR3: CASSLVLVRQGSYEQYF
DNA: TGTGCCAGCAGCTTAGTGTTGGTTCGACAGGGATCTTACGAGCAGTACTTC
size: -
D: TRBD1
J: TRBJ2-7
V: TRBV11-2

CDR3: CASSLAVSGNTIYF
DNA: TGTGCCAGCTCACTGGCAGTCTCTGGAAACACCATATATTTT
size: -
D: -
J: TRBJ1-3
V: TRBV18

CDR3: CASSFPGASGYTF
DNA: TGTGCCAGCAGCTTCCCAGGGGCTAGTGGCTACACCTTC
size: -
D: -
J: TRBJ1-2
V: TRBV7-9

CDR3: CASSARQGYGYTF
DNA: TGTGCCAGTAGTGCCCGACAGGGCTATGGCTACACCTTC
size: once
D: TRBD1
J: TRBJ1-2
V: TRBV19

CDR3: CASSFDTYSSEKLFF
DNA: TGTGCCAGCAGCTTCGACACTTACTCCAGTGAAAAACTGTTTTTT
size: -
D: -
J: TRBJ1-4
V: TRBV2

CDR3: CASSLAGQGKGSPLHF
DNA: TGTGCCAGCAGCTTAGCGGGACAGGGGAAGGGTTCACCCCTCCACTTT
size: -
D: TRBD1
J: TRBJ1-6
V: TRBV7-8

CDR3: CASTQDRRGYTF
DNA: TGTGCCAGTACACAGGACAGGCGTGGCTACACCTTC
size: -
D: TRBD1
J: TRBJ1-2
V: TRBV19